These 19 T cell receptor beta chains originate from one sample sequenced in a study of T cells after somatic rescue of genetic block. Using immunoSEQ multiplex PCR, the repertoire was profiled, and TCRdb retains in-frame clones only, with some absent. The data contain around 64,000 clones, just over 90% of them singletons. The sequenced sample was peripheral blood mononuclear cells (PBMCs). These TCRs come from a man aged 35-49 years.

The chain recombines TRBV6-1 with TRBJ1-4; D call uncertain. Germline CDR1 MNHNS, CDR2 SASEGT. This CDR3 contains 11 residues. Trimming took off 2 bases at V and 10 bases at J, with 5 bases between the two ends. The CDR3 DNA follows: TGTGCCAGCAGTGAATTGAGAAAACTGTTTTTT. The encoded protein is CASSELRKLFF.

The gene calls are TRBV7-2 and TRBJ2-1; no firm D call. This CDR3 is 16 amino acids long. CDR1 and CDR2 (germline): SGHTA, FQGNSA. The ends were cut back, 2 bases at V and 1 base at J, with 12 bases in the middle. The CDR3 here is CASSLPGPYSYNEQFF. As DNA, the CDR3 is TGTGCCAGCAGCTTACCTGGACCCTATTCCTACAATGAGCAGTTCTTC. The full variable domain, in which reference TRBV7-2 and TRBJ2-1 provide the parts outside the CDR3, is GAGVSQSPSNKVTEKGKDVELRCDPISGHTALYWYRQSLGQGLEFLIYFQGNSAPDKSGLPSDRFSAERTGGSVSTLTIQRTQQEDSAVYLCASSLPGPYSYNEQFFGPGTRLTVL.

The V and J genes are TRBV2 and TRBJ2-7; 10 nucleotides agree with TRBD2. V trimming: 6 bases; J trimming: 2 bases; junction bases outside the gene matches: 4. Germline assignment: CDR1 SNHLY and CDR2 FYNNEI. The CDR3 is 14 amino acids. CDR3 amino acids: CASSPLAGAYEQYF. DNA for the CDR3: TGTGCCAGCAGCCCTCTAGCGGGAGCCTACGAGCAGTACTTC.

This sequence joins TRBV5-1 and TRBJ2-3; weak D call: TRBD2 (5 bases). The CDR3 is 11 residues long. Germline lookup yields CDR1 SGHRS and CDR2 YFSETQ. Trimming shortened V by 6 bases and J by 4 bases, and 6 bases separated the two germline ends. This chain's CDR3 is CASTLADTQYF. Written as DNA, the CDR3 is TGCGCCAGCACACTAGCAGATACGCAGTATTTT.

The chain combines TRBV7-2 with TRBJ2-7; 8 nucleotides align to TRBD1. The CDR3 has 14 amino acids. V lost 5 bases, J lost 4 bases, and 7 bases stayed unmatched. Germline CDR1 reads SGHTA; CDR2 reads FQGNSA. The CDR3 spells CASSNPGQVYEQYF. The CDR3 DNA reads as TGTGCCAGCAGCAATCCGGGACAGGTGTACGAGCAGTACTTC.

This sequence joins TRBV9 and TRBJ2-7; 7 positions match TRBD2. J gave up 2 bases and V 4 bases, and 6 bases lay outside the gene matches. CDR3 size: 14 residues. Germline-derived CDR1 and CDR2 are SGDLS and YYNGEE. CDR3 sequence: CASSSGLPPYEQYF. CDR3 nucleotide sequence: TGTGCCAGCAGCTCGGGACTACCTCCCTACGAGCAGTACTTC.

The chain recombines TRBV28 with TRBJ1-3; D uncertain. Germline V gene lookup returns CDR1 MDHEN and CDR2 SYDVKM. V lost 6 bases, J lost 4 bases, and 4 bases lay in between. The CDR3 runs 11 residues. The CDR3 coding sequence is TGTGCCAGCAGAACCGGAAACACCATATATTTT. The encoded protein is CASRTGNTIYF.

The chain recombines TRBV5-1 with TRBJ2-7; TRBD2 aligns across 7 bases. The germline V gene has CDR1 SGHRS and CDR2 YFSETQ. CDR3 length: 15 amino acids. V trimming: 4 bases; J trimming: 2 bases; junction bases outside the gene matches: 9. The CDR3 DNA reads as TGCGCCAGCAGCCCCGAGGGGAGGGTTACCTACGAGCAGTACTTC. It is translated as CASSPEGRVTYEQYF.

J is TRBJ2-1 and V is TRBV28, with D hard to call. V was shortened by 11 bases and J by 0 bases, with 11 bases between the two germline ends. Germline-derived CDR1 and CDR2 are MDHEN and SYDVKM. The CDR3 consists of 13 residues. The CDR3 reads CACNSLSYNEQFF. The CDR3 DNA reads TGTGCCTGTAATTCCCTCTCCTACAATGAGCAGTTCTTC.

This clone came up a few times. This chain joins TRBV18 and TRBJ1-1; D not certain. Germline assignment: CDR1 KGHSH and CDR2 LQKENI. The CDR3 runs to 11 residues. V lost 7 bases, J lost 3 bases, and 6 bases lay in between. The CDR3 bases are TGTGCCAGCTTAGAGTACACTGAAGCTTTCTTT. Translating it yields CASLEYTEAFF.

V is TRBV29-1 and J is TRBJ2-7; 7 nucleotides align to TRBD1. Germline CDR1 is SQVTM and CDR2 is ANQGSEA. The CDR3 spans 16 residues. Unmatched junction bases numbered 10, after V lost 2 bases and J lost 0 bases. CDR3 sequence reads: CSVELGQGVNSYEQYF. The CDR3 DNA reads TGCAGCGTTGAACTCGGGCAGGGGGTAAACTCCTACGAGCAGTACTTC.

The chain recombines TRBV30 with TRBJ2-1; D not resolved. The CDR3 loop spans 12 amino acids. In germline, CDR1 is GTSNPN, CDR2 SVGIG (reference sequence). Trimming cost V 2 bases and J 6 bases, with 8 bases left between them. The CDR3 DNA reads TGTGCCTGGAGTCAACCCCCCAATGAGCAGTTCTTC. It is translated as CAWSQPPNEQFF. The variable domain in full, with the rest retrieved from reference TRBV30 and TRBJ2-1, is SQTIHQWPATLVQPVGSPLSLECTVEGTSNPNLYWYRQAAGRGLQLLFYSVGIGQISSEVPQNLSASRPQDRQFILSSKKLLLSDSGFYLCAWSQPPNEQFFGPGTRLTVL.

The J gene is TRBJ2-6, the V gene TRBV27; no firm D call. Trimming took off 1 base at V and 0 bases at J, with 10 bases between the two ends. Germline loops: CDR1 MNHEY, CDR2 SMNVEV (reference sequence). The CDR3 covers 17 residues. The CDR3 bases are TGTGCCAGCAGTTTATTTATGGAAAGCTCTGGGGCCAACGTCCTGACTTTC. As protein: CASSLFMESSGANVLTF.

The rearrangement uses TRBV27 and TRBJ1-3; the D is unclear. CDR1 MNHEY and CDR2 SMNVEV come from the germline V gene (reference sequence). V lost 5 bases and J lost 4, with 9 bases in between. The CDR3 has 13 residues. In DNA form, the CDR3 reads TGTGCCAGCAGTCCTAGCTTCGGAAACACCATATATTTT. It translates to CASSPSFGNTIYF.

The CDR3 DNA is TGCGCCAGCCGCTACTCGGGACAGGGTTCCTACGAGCAGTACTTC. As protein: CASRYSGQGSYEQYF. This sequence joins TRBV5-1 and TRBJ2-7; TRBD1 matches 9 bases. Trimming took 7 bases from V and 1 from J; bases not matched to a gene: 9. The CDR3 totals 15 residues. Looked up from germline, CDR1 is SGHRS and CDR2 is YFSETQ. The variable domain in full, completed from reference TRBV5-1 and TRBJ2-7, reads KAGVTQTPRYLIKTRGQQVTLSCSPISGHRSVSWYQQTPGQGLQFLFEYFSETQRNKGNFPGRFSGRQFSNSRSEMNVSTLELGDSALYLCASRYSGQGSYEQYFGPGTRLTVT.

The rearrangement joins TRBV5-1 to TRBJ2-2; D may be TRBD2 (5 bases). The V gene lost 0 bases and the J gene lost 2 bases, with 11 bases spanning the gap. The CDR3 loop spans 16 amino acids. Germline loops: CDR1 SGHRS, CDR2 YFSETQ. The CDR3 loop is CASSLVAGINTGELFF. The CDR3 nucleotides are TGCGCCAGCAGCTTGGTCGCGGGCATTAACACCGGGGAGCTGTTTTTT. Full variable domain (missing parts from reference TRBV5-1 and TRBJ2-2): KAGVTQTPRYLIKTRGQQVTLSCSPISGHRSVSWYQQTPGQGLQFLFEYFSETQRNKGNFPGRFSGRQFSNSRSEMNVSTLELGDSALYLCASSLVAGINTGELFFGEGSRLTVL.

The rearrangement joins TRBV5-4 to TRBJ2-1; 8 bases are shared with TRBD2. J was trimmed by 9 bases and V by 4 bases; bases with no gene match: 9. This CDR3 spans 14 amino acids. CDR1 and CDR2 (germline): SGHNT, YYREEE (reference sequence). CDR3 DNA: TGTGCCAGCAGCCCAGGTACTAGCGGACCTGAGCAGTTCTTC. It encodes CASSPGTSGPEQFF.

The rearrangement uses TRBV2 and TRBJ1-2, with a tentative D call TRBD1 (6 bases). The CDR3 is 15 residues long. V gave up 3 bases and J gave up 0 bases, with 11 bases separating them. The germline CDR1 and CDR2 sequences are SNHLY and FYNNEI. This CDR3 is CASSEDSNPNYGYTF. DNA for the CDR3: TGTGCCAGCAGTGAGGACAGCAACCCTAACTATGGCTACACCTTC.

The V and J genes are TRBV7-6 and TRBJ2-5; 10 positions agree with TRBD1. Germline CDR1 reads SGHVS; CDR2 reads FNYEAQ. V shed 4 bases, J shed 5 bases, and the junction held 4 bases outside the gene matches. The CDR3 contains 14 residues. This CDR3 is CASSSTGGGETQYF. The DNA of the CDR3 is TGTGCCAGCAGCTCGACAGGGGGCGGCGAGACCCAGTACTTC.